This T cell receptor (beta chain) comes out of a study of shared clonotypes between healthy human individuals. The healthy adult donors were HIV-negative and reported no recent acute infections or vaccinations. Assay used: immunoSEQ multiplex PCR; TCRdb lists only in-frame clones, some missing. The data show 180,000 or so clones, with 85% to 95% seen just once and about 0.067% held by the top ten. Trimming stripped 6 bases from V and 3 bases from J, with 15 bases between. Looked up from germline, CDR1 is MDHEN and CDR2 is SYDVKM. The length of the CDR3 is 14 residues. The V gene is TRBV28, the J gene TRBJ2-7; TRBD1 might be the D (5 bases). The clonotype was recovered from a woman aged 30 to 39 in good health. Sequencing was carried out using naive CD4+ T cells sorted from blood. Subset of the sample: CD45RA+ positively selected. The CDR3 DNA sequence: TGTGCCAGCAGGCCCTCCCAGGGTTACTACGAGCAGTACTTC. Amino acids: CASRPSQGYYEQYF.